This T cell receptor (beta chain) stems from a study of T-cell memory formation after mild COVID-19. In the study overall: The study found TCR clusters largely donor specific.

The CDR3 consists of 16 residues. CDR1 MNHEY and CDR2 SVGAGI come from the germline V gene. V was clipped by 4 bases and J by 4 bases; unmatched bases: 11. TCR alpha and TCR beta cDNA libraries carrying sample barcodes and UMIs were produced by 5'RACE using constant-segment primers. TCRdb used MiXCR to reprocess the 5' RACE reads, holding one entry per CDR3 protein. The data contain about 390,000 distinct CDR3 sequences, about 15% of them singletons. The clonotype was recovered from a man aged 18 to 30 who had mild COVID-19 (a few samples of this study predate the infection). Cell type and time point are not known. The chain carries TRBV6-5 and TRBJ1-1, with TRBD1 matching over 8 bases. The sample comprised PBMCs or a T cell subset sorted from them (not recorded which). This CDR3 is CASSFSLRQGRTEAFF. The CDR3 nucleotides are TGTGCCAGCAGTTTCTCCCTGAGACAGGGGCGCACTGAAGCTTTCTTT.